These T cell receptor beta chains were read from a single sample in a study of monozygotic twins with cystic fibrosis. Measured with immunoSEQ multiplex PCR; TCRdb has only the in-frame clones, and not every one. The table lists approximately 27,000 clones, over 75% of them singletons. The sample consisted of blood. Receptor source: a girl aged 2 to 9 with cystic fibrosis. The CDR3 runs from the conserved cysteine through the conserved F or W. Fields, in order: V gene, D gene, J gene, CDR3 protein, CDR3 DNA. D genes are given only for firm matches.

TRBV7-2	TRBD2	TRBJ2-5	CASSPKAGGLQETQYF	TGTGCCAGCAGCCCCAAAGCGGGGGGGCTCCAAGAGACCCAGTACTTC
TRBV27	TRBD2	TRBJ2-1	CASSLPHSGPYNEQFF	TGTGCCAGCAGTTTACCTCATAGCGGGCCTTACAATGAGCAGTTCTTC
TRBV30	.	TRBJ2-7	CAWSTGFSYEQYF	TGTGCCTGGAGTACAGGGTTCTCCTACGAGCAGTACTTC
TRBV7-9	.	TRBJ2-5	CASSSPGTRSIETQYF	TGTGCCAGCAGCTCCCCTGGGACGCGGAGTATAGAGACCCAGTACTTC
TRBV9	.	TRBJ1-1	CASSDRDTRMNTEAFF	TGTGCCAGCAGCGATCGGGACACCCGAATGAACACTGAAGCTTTCTTT
TRBV9	.	TRBJ2-7	CASSVALSSYEQYF	TGTGCCAGCAGCGTAGCCCTGAGCTCCTACGAGCAGTACTTC
TRBV5-6	.	TRBJ2-6	CASSLSGANVLTF	TGTGCCAGCAGCTTGTCGGGGGCCAACGTCCTGACTTTC
TRBV6-5	.	TRBJ2-7	CASTKQATYEQYF	TGTGCCAGCACCAAACAGGCAACCTACGAGCAGTACTTC
TRBV9	TRBD2	TRBJ2-2	CASSGGTSGPTGELFF	TGTGCCAGCAGCGGTGGGACTAGTGGTCCCACCGGGGAGCTGTTTTTT
TRBV7-6	.	TRBJ2-1	CASSLASGRYNEQFF	TGTGCCAGCAGCTTAGCGTCGGGGAGGTACAATGAGCAGTTCTTC
TRBV2	.	TRBJ1-2	CASTRQSGGYTF	TGTGCCAGCACGCGGCAGTCCGGCGGCTACACCTTC
TRBV5-6	TRBD1	TRBJ1-4	CASSLWEGAATNEKLFF	TGTGCCAGCAGCTTGTGGGAGGGGGCCGCAACTAATGAAAAACTGTTTTTT
TRBV7-2	.	TRBJ2-3	CASSSLGYFTDTQYF	TGTGCCAGCAGCTCACTAGGATATTTTACAGATACGCAGTATTTT
TRBV6-9	.	TRBJ1-4	CARGHPRGDLAANEKLFF	TGTGCCAGGGGCCATCCCCGGGGGGACCTGGCTGCTAATGAAAAACTGTTTTTT
TRBV23-1	.	TRBJ2-3	CASSQSRTDTQYF	TGCGCCAGCAGTCAATCGCGCACAGATACGCAGTATTTT
TRBV2	TRBD2	TRBJ2-1	CASSDLPGGLYNEQFF	TGTGCCAGCAGTGATCTGCCGGGGGGGCTCTACAATGAGCAGTTCTTC
TRBV5-1	.	TRBJ2-3	CASSWRSGGDTQYF	TGCGCCAGCAGCTGGAGATCGGGCGGAGATACGCAGTATTTT
TRBV13	TRBD1	TRBJ1-2	CASSPGTGAYGYTF	TGTGCCAGCAGCCCCGGGACAGGGGCCTATGGCTACACCTTC
TRBV30	.	TRBJ2-7	CAWSVINEQYF	TGTGCCTGGAGTGTTATCAACGAGCAGTACTTC
TRBV19	.	TRBJ1-2	CASSPGTNYGYTF	TGTGCCAGTAGTCCCGGGACTAACTATGGCTACACCTTC
TRBV7-8	.	TRBJ1-4	CASSFRGGQPTNEKLFF	TGTGCCAGCAGCTTTCGTGGGGGTCAGCCAACTAATGAAAAACTGTTTTTT
TRBV9	TRBD2	TRBJ2-1	CASSVVAGGTDEQFF	TGTGCCAGCAGCGTAGTAGCGGGGGGGACGGATGAGCAGTTCTTC
TRBV4-3	.	TRBJ1-1	CASSQYPGSQAFF	TGCGCCAGCAGCCAATACCCGGGGTCCCAAGCTTTCTTT
TRBV5-4	.	TRBJ2-2	CASSLFRIGVGTGELFF	TGTGCCAGCAGCTTGTTCCGTATCGGGGTGGGCACCGGGGAGCTGTTTTTT
TRBV9	TRBD2	TRBJ2-5	CASSVDVWTSGVETQYF	TGTGCCAGCAGCGTAGATGTTTGGACTAGCGGGGTTGAGACCCAGTACTTC
TRBV15	TRBD1	TRBJ2-7	CATSGTLTGGVDEQYF	TGTGCCACCAGCGGAACGTTAACAGGGGGCGTCGACGAGCAGTACTTC
TRBV9	TRBD1	TRBJ2-2	CASSDRDRGPNTGELFF	TGTGCCAGCAGCGACCGGGACAGGGGGCCGAACACCGGGGAGCTGTTTTTT
TRBV5-4	TRBD1	TRBJ1-2	CASSPGDSPNYGYTF	TGTGCCAGCAGCCCGGGGGACAGTCCTAACTATGGCTACACCTTC
TRBV2	.	TRBJ2-7	CASRADSYEQYF	TGTGCCAGCAGGGCAGATTCCTACGAGCAGTACTTC
TRBV9	TRBD2	TRBJ2-2	CASSPHNPGGHTGELFF	TGTGCCAGCAGCCCCCACAACCCGGGGGGGCACACCGGGGAGCTGTTTTTT
TRBV5-6	TRBD1	TRBJ1-2	CASSLAGQGTREWWYTF	TGTGCCAGCAGCCTCGCTGGACAGGGGACCAGGGAATGGTGGTACACCTTC
TRBV11-1	TRBD1	TRBJ2-1	CASSLGDRDANEQFF	TGTGCCAGCAGCTTAGGGGACAGGGATGCTAATGAGCAGTTCTTC
TRBV28	TRBD2	TRBJ2-3	CASSALSSGGSTDTQYF	TGTGCCAGCAGTGCACTTTCTAGCGGGGGCAGCACAGATACGCAGTATTTT
TRBV5-1	.	TRBJ2-1	CASSWPRDISGEQFF	TGCGCCAGCAGCTGGCCGCGGGACATCTCGGGGGAGCAGTTCTTC
TRBV4-3	TRBD1	TRBJ1-1	CASRGTGEAFF	TGCGCCAGCAGGGGGACAGGTGAAGCTTTCTTT
TRBV5-8	.	TRBJ2-7	CASSLTGLEQYF	TGTGCCAGCAGCTTGACTGGCCTCGAGCAGTACTTC
TRBV9	TRBD2	TRBJ2-7	CASSASLAGAHEQYF	TGTGCCAGCAGCGCCTCACTAGCGGGGGCCCACGAGCAGTACTTC
TRBV7-3	.	TRBJ1-1	CASSLTGPPQGNTEAFF	TGTGCCAGCAGCTTAACCGGTCCCCCGCAGGGGAACACTGAAGCTTTCTTT
TRBV13	TRBD2	TRBJ2-3	CASSLTTGTSGTDTQYF	TGTGCCAGCAGCTTAACGACCGGGACTAGCGGGACAGATACGCAGTATTTT
TRBV5-6	.	TRBJ1-2	CASSLGRWNYGYTF	TGTGCCAGCAGCTTGGGAAGATGGAACTATGGCTACACCTTC
TRBV6-1	TRBD2	TRBJ2-7	CASKGGLALAMQYF	TGTGCCAGCAAGGGGGGACTAGCGCTAGCTATGCAGTACTTC